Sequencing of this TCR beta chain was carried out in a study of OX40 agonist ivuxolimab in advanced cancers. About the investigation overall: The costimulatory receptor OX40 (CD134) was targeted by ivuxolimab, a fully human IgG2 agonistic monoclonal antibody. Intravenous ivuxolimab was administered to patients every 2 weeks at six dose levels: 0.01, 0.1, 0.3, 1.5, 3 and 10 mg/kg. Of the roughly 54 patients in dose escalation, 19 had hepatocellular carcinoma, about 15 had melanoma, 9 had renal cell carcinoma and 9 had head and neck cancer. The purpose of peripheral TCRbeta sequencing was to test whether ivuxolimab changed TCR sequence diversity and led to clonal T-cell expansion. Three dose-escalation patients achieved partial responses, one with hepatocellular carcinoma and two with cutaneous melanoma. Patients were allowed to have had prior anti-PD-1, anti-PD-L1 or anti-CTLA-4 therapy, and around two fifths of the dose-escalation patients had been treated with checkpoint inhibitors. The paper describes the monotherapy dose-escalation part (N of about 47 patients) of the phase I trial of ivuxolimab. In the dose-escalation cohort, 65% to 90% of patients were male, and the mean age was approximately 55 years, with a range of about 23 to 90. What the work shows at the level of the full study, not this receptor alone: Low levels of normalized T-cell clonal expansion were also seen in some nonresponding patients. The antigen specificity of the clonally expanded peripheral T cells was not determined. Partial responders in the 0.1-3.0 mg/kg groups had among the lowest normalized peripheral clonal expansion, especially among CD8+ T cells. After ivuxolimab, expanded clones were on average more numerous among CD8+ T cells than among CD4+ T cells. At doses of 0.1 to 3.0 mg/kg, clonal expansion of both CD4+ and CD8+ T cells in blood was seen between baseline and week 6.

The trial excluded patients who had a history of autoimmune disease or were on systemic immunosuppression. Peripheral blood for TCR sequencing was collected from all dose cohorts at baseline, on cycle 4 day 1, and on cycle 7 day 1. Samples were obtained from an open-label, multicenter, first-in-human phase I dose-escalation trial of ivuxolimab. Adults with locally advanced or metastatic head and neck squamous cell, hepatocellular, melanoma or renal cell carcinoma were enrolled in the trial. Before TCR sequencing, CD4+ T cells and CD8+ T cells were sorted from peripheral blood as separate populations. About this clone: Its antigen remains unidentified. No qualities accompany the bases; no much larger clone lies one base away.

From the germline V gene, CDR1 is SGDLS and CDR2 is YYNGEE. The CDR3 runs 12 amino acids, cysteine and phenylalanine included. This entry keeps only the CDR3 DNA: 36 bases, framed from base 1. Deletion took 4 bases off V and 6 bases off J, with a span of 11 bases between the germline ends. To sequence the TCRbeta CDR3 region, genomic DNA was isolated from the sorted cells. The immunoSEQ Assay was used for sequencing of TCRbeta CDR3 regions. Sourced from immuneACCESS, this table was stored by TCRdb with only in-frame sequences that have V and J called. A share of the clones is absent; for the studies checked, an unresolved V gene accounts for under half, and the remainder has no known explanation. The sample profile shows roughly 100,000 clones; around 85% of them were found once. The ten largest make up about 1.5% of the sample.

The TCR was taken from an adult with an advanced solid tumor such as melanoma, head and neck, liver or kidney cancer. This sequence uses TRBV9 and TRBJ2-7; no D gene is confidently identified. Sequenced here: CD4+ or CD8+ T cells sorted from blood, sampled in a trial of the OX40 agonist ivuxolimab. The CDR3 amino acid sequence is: CASSYDGLEQYF. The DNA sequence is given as TGTGCCAGCAGCTATGACGGGCTCGAGCAGTACTTC. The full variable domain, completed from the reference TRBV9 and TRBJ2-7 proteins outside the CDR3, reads DSGVTQTPKHLITATGQRVTLRCSPRSGDLSVYWYQQSLDQGLQFLIQYYNGEERAKGNILERFSAQQFPDLHSELNLSSLELGDSALYFCASSYDGLEQYFGPGTRLTVT.